Described below is a single T cell receptor beta chain sequence and its context. Its cognate antigen is unknown. The data stem from a study of cytotoxic CD8 clonotypes in ibrutinib-treated CLL. Study details: The study included under twelve relapsed/refractory and roughly 16 treatment-naive patients; about 17 had IGHV unmutated disease. Treatment had run for a median about twelve months, range 6 to 36, when response samples were taken.

The germline gives CDR1 SGHAT, CDR2 FQNNGV. The ends were cut back, 5 bases at V and 7 bases at J, with 15 bases in the middle. The CDR3 covers 14 residues. Assay used: immunoSEQ multiplex PCR; TCRdb lists only in-frame clones, some missing. Here the sample spans 150,000 to 200,000 clones, 70% to 90% being singletons. Study results and caveats: Few clonotypes were public, and these shrank or held steady under treatment. Baseline levels were approached again at progression, after clonality had risen at ibrutinib response.

This sequence was found in a human donor with chronic lymphocytic leukemia. This sample comprised PBMCs, obtained at disease progression, from a patient treated with ibrutinib. The V call is TRBV11-2, the J call TRBJ2-1; D is unresolved. The CDR3, as DNA: TGTGCCAGCAGCCGACCTCCCGAGGTGAATGAGCAGTTCTTC. Amino acids: CASSRPPEVNEQFF.